The 23 T cell receptor beta chains given below trace back to one sample, sequenced in a study of T cell responses to AZD1222 COVID-19 vaccine. TCRdb keeps only in-frame clones here, not all; method: immunoSEQ multiplex PCR. The sample records some 130,000 clones, about nine tenths being singletons. Sequenced here: peripheral blood, sampled 28 days after the second AZD1222 dose. The origin of the receptors is an adult who received the AZD1222 COVID-19 vaccine.

V usage is TRBV24-1 and J usage is TRBJ2-3; D uncertain. Germline V lookup: CDR1 KGHDR, CDR2 SFDVKD. V was cut by 4 bases and J by 5 bases, with 6 bases left in between. This CDR3 is built from 12 residues. This chain's CDR3 is CATSDPGDTQYF. The CDR3, as DNA: TGTGCCACCAGTGACCCCGGAGATACGCAGTATTTT.

The genes are TRBV15 and TRBJ1-2, with TRBD1 as a possible D gene (5 bases). The CDR3 totals 13 residues. Deletions cut 1 base from V and 8 bases from J, with 11 bases between. Germline CDR1 is LNHNV and CDR2 is YYDKDF (reference sequence). This chain's CDR3 is CATSRGGGDGYTF. The CDR3 DNA is TGTGCCACCAGCAGAGGTGGGGGGGACGGCTACACCTTC.

The chain recombines TRBV19 with TRBJ1-1; D is undetermined. This CDR3 comprises 13 residues. Germline-derived CDR1 and CDR2 are LNHDA and SQIVND (reference sequence). V was cut by 0 bases and J by 5 bases, with 7 bases left in between. The chain's CDR3 is CASSIEWGTEAFF. In DNA form, the CDR3 reads TGTGCCAGTAGTATAGAATGGGGAACTGAAGCTTTCTTT.

This clone occurred once. This sequence joins TRBV28 and TRBJ2-5; 7 bases are a match to TRBD2. Germline values: CDR1 MDHEN, CDR2 SYDVKM. Trimming at V came to 8 bases and at J to 4 bases, leaving 4 bases not matched to a gene. CDR3 length equals 12 residues. The CDR3 DNA follows: TGTGCCAGCGGCGGGAGATCAGAGACCCAGTACTTC. Protein product: CASGGRSETQYF.

The chain carries TRBV6-5 and TRBJ2-2; D call uncertain. The CDR3 extends over 13 amino acids. Trimming removed 6 bases from V and 7 bases from J, with 12 bases in between. CDR1 and CDR2 from the germline V gene are MNHEY and SVGAGI. CDR3 region: CASSPDPRGELFF. The CDR3, as DNA: TGTGCCAGCAGCCCGGACCCCCGCGGGGAGCTGTTTTTT.

The V gene is TRBV7-3, the J gene TRBJ2-7; no clear D. V gave up 5 bases and J gave up 0 bases, with 11 bases separating them. The germline V gene has CDR1 SGHTA and CDR2 FQGTGA. The CDR3 runs to 14 residues. CDR3 amino acids: CASSADGSSYEQYF. The CDR3 coding sequence is TGTGCCAGCAGCGCAGACGGTAGCTCCTACGAGCAGTACTTC.

The chain has TRBV7-2 and TRBJ1-1, with unresolved D. This CDR3 has 13 residues. The V gene's germline CDR1 is SGHTA and CDR2 FQGNSA. V lost 5 bases to trimming and J lost 4 bases, with 11 bases between them. The CDR3 DNA follows: TGTGCCAGCAGCACGCCCCCGGCCACTGAAGCTTTCTTT. It translates to CASSTPPATEAFF.

The chain has TRBV2 and TRBJ1-1; no firm D call. Trimming took 9 bases from V and 5 from J, leaving 13 bases between them. Germline V CDR1 and CDR2: SNHLY, FYNNEI. CDR3 length: 12 residues. In DNA, the CDR3 is TGTGCCAGTACTCAGGATTTGACTGAAGCTTTCTTT. Residues: CASTQDLTEAFF.

The chain recombines TRBV7-2 with TRBJ2-5; D is possibly TRBD1 or TRBD2 (5 bases each). V was cut by 3 bases and J by 5 bases, with 10 bases left in between. CDR3 length: 13 amino acids. Germline V gene lookup returns CDR1 SGHTA and CDR2 FQGNSA. CDR3 nucleotide sequence: TGTGCCAGCAGCTTGGGGCCGGGGGAGACCCAGTACTTC. It is translated as CASSLGPGETQYF.

The J gene is TRBJ1-1, the V gene TRBV5-1; the D is unclear. The CDR3 contains 14 residues. The V gene lost 0 bases and the J gene lost 5 bases, with 11 bases spanning the gap. Looked up from germline, CDR1 is SGHRS and CDR2 is YFSETQ. The CDR3, as DNA: TGCGCCAGCAGCTTGGGTGTCTCGGGGACTGAAGCTTTCTTT. Translation: CASSLGVSGTEAFF.

The rearrangement joins TRBV18 to TRBJ2-1; D uncertain. This CDR3 has 14 amino acids. Germline CDR1 is KGHSH and CDR2 is LQKENI. The V and J ends lost 1 base and 8 bases respectively, with 12 bases between them. The DNA for the CDR3 is TGTGCCAGCTCACCACGGCAAGTGCCGGATGAGCAGTTCTTC. Its protein is CASSPRQVPDEQFF. The variable domain in full, with the rest retrieved from reference TRBV18 and TRBJ2-1, is NAGVMQNPRHLVRRRGQEARLRCSPMKGHSHVYWYRQLPEEGLKFMVYLQKENIIDESGMPKERFSAEFPKEGPSILRIQQVVRGDSAAYFCASSPRQVPDEQFFGPGTRLTVL.

The rearrangement links TRBV7-9 to TRBJ1-1; D gene ambiguous. There are 13 residues in the CDR3. V was shortened by 4 bases and J by 0 bases, with 6 bases between the two germline ends. Germline V gene sequence: CDR1 SEHNR, CDR2 FQNEAQ (reference sequence). The CDR3 loop reads CASSSLVNTEAFF. The CDR3 coding sequence is TGTGCCAGCAGCTCCTTAGTGAACACTGAAGCTTTCTTT.

The chain is built from TRBV5-1 and TRBJ2-2; maybe TRBD1 (5 bases). CDR3 size: 15 residues. Trimming shortened V by 4 bases and J by 2 bases, and 12 bases separated the two germline ends. CDR1 is SGHRS and CDR2 is YFSETQ in the germline V gene. CDR3 nucleotide sequence: TGCGCCAGCAGCACTGGGGCTATAAACACCGGGGAGCTGTTTTTT. Translated, it gives CASSTGAINTGELFF.

V and J are TRBV24-1 and TRBJ2-7; D is undetermined. V was cut by 4 bases and J by 4 bases, with 4 bases left in between. CDR1 KGHDR and CDR2 SFDVKD come from the germline V gene. This CDR3 comprises 11 residues. CDR3 amino acids: CATSDPYEQYF. The CDR3 bases are TGTGCCACCAGTGACCCATACGAGCAGTACTTC.

This chain joins TRBV14 and TRBJ2-5; D ambiguous. Germline V gives CDR1 SGHDN, CDR2 FVKESK. V was cut by 6 bases and J by 5 bases, with 13 bases left in between. This CDR3 has 13 residues. CDR3 sequence reads: CASRVGVDETQYF. In DNA form, the CDR3 reads TGTGCCAGCAGGGTAGGCGTCGACGAGACCCAGTACTTC.

The chain recombines TRBV10-2 with TRBJ1-2; tentatively, D is TRBD1 (5 bases). Trimming removed 0 bases at V and 4 bases at J, with 18 bases between. The CDR3 loop spans 17 amino acids. Germline CDR1 WSHSY, CDR2 SAAADI. CDR3 sequence reads: CASSESSYRQPSYGYTF. The CDR3, as DNA: TGCGCCAGCAGTGAGTCGAGCTACCGACAGCCAAGCTATGGCTACACCTTC.

The J gene is TRBJ2-7, the V gene TRBV28, with D tentatively TRBD2 (6 bases). Germline V gene data show CDR1 as MDHEN and CDR2 as SYDVKM. CDR3 length: 17 residues. Trimming removed 5 bases from V and 7 bases from J, with 27 bases in between. The CDR3 is CASSPPQTGVALGEQYF. CDR3 sequence (DNA): TGTGCCAGCAGTCCCCCCCAAACGGGAGTAGCATTGGGTGAGCAGTACTTC.

The rearrangement joins TRBV7-2 to TRBJ2-1, with 11 bases that match TRBD2. CDR1 and CDR2 (germline): SGHTA, FQGNSA. CDR3 size: 19 residues. V dropped 5 bases and J dropped 0; count of bases not matched to a gene: 12. Here the CDR3 reads CASSTLAGGGVSSYNEQFF. CDR3 nucleotide sequence: TGTGCCAGCAGCACCCTAGCGGGAGGTGGGGTCAGCTCCTACAATGAGCAGTTCTTC.

About this clone: Distinct nucleotide sequences in the sample also encode this CDR3. This chain connects TRBV15 to TRBJ1-1; D unclear. V lost 1 base to trimming and J lost 3 bases, with 3 bases between them. This CDR3 is built from 12 residues. CDR1 and CDR2 (germline): LNHNV, YYDKDF (reference sequence). CDR3: CATSRGYTEAFF. In DNA form, the CDR3 reads TGTGCCACCAGCAGAGGGTACACTGAAGCTTTCTTT.

CDR3 nucleotides: TGTGCCAGCAGACCCGAGAGCGGCCACAATGAGCAGTTCTTC. It encodes CASRPESGHNEQFF. The V and J genes are TRBV6-5 and TRBJ2-1, with D perhaps TRBD2 (5 bases). The V and J ends lost 6 bases and 5 bases respectively, with 14 bases between them. Germline assignment: CDR1 MNHEY and CDR2 SVGAGI. This CDR3 contains 14 residues.

This chain uses TRBV24-1 with TRBJ2-7; a possible D gene is TRBD1 (5 bases). Germline-derived CDR1 and CDR2 are KGHDR and SFDVKD. Trimming removed 4 bases at V and 2 bases at J, with 14 bases between. The CDR3 has 15 amino acids. The CDR3 DNA follows: TGTGCCACCAGTGACCCGGGCTCAGGGACCTACGAGCAGTACTTC. Amino acid sequence: CATSDPGSGTYEQYF.

The chain joins TRBV3-1 (or the pseudogene TRBV3-2) to TRBJ2-1; no reliable D call. The CDR3 is 13 amino acids. From germline, CDR1 is LGHDT and CDR2 YNNKEL (reference sequence). The ends were cut back, 1 base at V and 8 bases at J, with 9 bases in the middle. The CDR3 spells CASSQVEGYEQFF. The CDR3 DNA reads TGTGCCAGCAGCCAAGTGGAAGGGTATGAGCAGTTCTTC.

CDR3 DNA sequence: TGTGCCAGCAGCCCTGGGACTAGCTTGCGCGAGCAGTACTTC. As protein: CASSPGTSLREQYF. The chain joins TRBV9 to TRBJ2-7; TRBD2 matches at 9 bases. After removal of 4 bases from V and 6 bases from J, the junction contained 8 bases not matched to a gene. This CDR3 is built from 14 residues. Germline V lookup: CDR1 SGDLS, CDR2 YYNGEE.